Below are 3 T cell receptor beta chains sequenced from a single sample in a study of blood T cell repertoires in COVID-19. Profiling relied on immunoSEQ multiplex PCR, and the TCRdb table lists in-frame clones only, not all of them. The table lists around 80,000 clones, more than 60% of them singletons, with around 19% in the top ten. Material for sequencing was peripheral blood. The origin of the receptors is a woman at least 80 years old with active or convalescent COVID-19.

The J gene is TRBJ1-6, the V gene TRBV15, with D uncertain. Deletions cut 5 bases from V and 7 bases from J, with 15 bases between. The CDR3 is 15 amino acids. The germline CDR1 and CDR2 sequences are LNHNV and YYDKDF (reference sequence). CDR3 sequence (DNA): TGTGCCACCAGCGGGTTGGAGGGTAGGAATTCACCCCTCCACTTT. It codes for CATSGLEGRNSPLHF.

The count of this clone is one. The chain links TRBV5-6 to TRBJ1-2; the match to TRBD1 covers 7 bases. The CDR3 is 17 residues long. Per the germline V gene, CDR1 is SGHDT and CDR2 is YYEEEE. Trimming cost V 0 bases and J 3 bases; bases outside gene matches: 11. The CDR3 nucleotides read TGTGCCAGCAGCTTGGTGGCAGGGGGTCAGGTTCACTATGGCTACACCTTC. This translates into CASSLVAGGQVHYGYTF.

Remarks on this clone: The sample has other DNA sequences that encode this CDR3 too. The chain uses TRBV15 and TRBJ2-1; tentatively, D is TRBD2 (6 bases). The CDR3 has 14 amino acids. Trimming stripped 0 bases from V and 5 bases from J, with 8 bases between. The germline CDR1 and CDR2 sequences are LNHNV and YYDKDF (reference sequence). This chain's CDR3 is CATSRDGGNNEQFF. As DNA, the CDR3 is TGTGCCACCAGCAGAGATGGAGGGAACAATGAGCAGTTCTTC.